A selection of T cell receptor beta chains follows, all from one sample in a study of identical twins. TCRdb called the 5' RACE reads again in MiXCR, with one record for every CDR3 protein. This sample carries about 890,000 distinct CDR3 sequences, 9% to 15% of them seen once, and the ten largest clones take about 1.5%. These records were also assigned to another study, of yellow fever vaccine responses in identical twins.

Sequences were obtained from PBMCs. The receptors come from a woman between 18 and 29 years old in good health. CDR3s include the opening cysteine and the closing phenylalanine or tryptophan. Each record gives: clone size, D gene, V gene, J gene, CDR3 DNA, CDR3 protein. The D gene is left open where the match is weak. Not all rows give a size; the values are once, few, many and, for expanded clones, a class.

clone_size: few
d_call: TRBD2
v_call: TRBV4-2
j_call: TRBJ2-4
cdr3_nt: TGTGCCAGCAGCCCATCCTACTCACTAGCGGGGGGAAACATTCAGTACTTC
cdr3_aa: CASSPSYSLAGGNIQYF

clone_size: many
d_call: .
v_call: TRBV12-3/TRBV12-4
j_call: TRBJ2-7
cdr3_nt: TGTGCCAGCAGTTTAGAACAGACCTACGAGCAGTACTTC
cdr3_aa: CASSLEQTYEQYF

clone_size: .
d_call: TRBD2
v_call: TRBV5-1
j_call: TRBJ2-2
cdr3_nt: TGCGCCAGCTCCAACCGGGAGGCTGGGGACACCGGGGAGCTGTTTTTT
cdr3_aa: CASSNREAGDTGELFF

clone_size: few
d_call: .
v_call: TRBV2
j_call: TRBJ2-1
cdr3_nt: TGTGCCAGCAGTGATGAGGTGGTCAATGAGCAGTTCTTC
cdr3_aa: CASSDEVVNEQFF

clone_size: .
d_call: .
v_call: TRBV5-8
j_call: TRBJ2-7
cdr3_nt: TGTGCCATGGGCCTTGGGCCCCTCTACGAGCAGTACTTC
cdr3_aa: CAMGLGPLYEQYF

clone_size: few
d_call: TRBD1
v_call: TRBV14
j_call: TRBJ2-6
cdr3_nt: TGTGCCAGCAGCCGGGACAGGGCCTCTGGGGCCAACGTCCTGACTTTC
cdr3_aa: CASSRDRASGANVLTF

clone_size: many
d_call: .
v_call: TRBV7-2
j_call: TRBJ2-2
cdr3_nt: TGTGCCAGCAGCCAGAGGACAGTGAACACCGGGGAGCTGTTTTTT
cdr3_aa: CASSQRTVNTGELFF

clone_size: few
d_call: .
v_call: TRBV10-2
j_call: TRBJ2-7
cdr3_nt: TGCGCCTCAAGTTACGCGGCCGGGAAGAGCGAGCAGTACTTC
cdr3_aa: CASSYAAGKSEQYF

clone_size: .
d_call: .
v_call: TRBV6-2/TRBV6-3
j_call: TRBJ1-1
cdr3_nt: TGTGCCAGCAATAACCCGACCGGGACGGGGGCCCAATCGATGAACACTGAAGCTTTCTTT
cdr3_aa: CASNNPTGTGAQSMNTEAFF

clone_size: few
d_call: .
v_call: TRBV20-1
j_call: TRBJ2-7
cdr3_nt: TGCAGTGCTAGAGATCCCCGGGGGGCCATCTACGAGCAGTACTTC
cdr3_aa: CSARDPRGAIYEQYF

clone_size: few
d_call: .
v_call: TRBV7-9
j_call: TRBJ2-1
cdr3_nt: TGTGCCAGCAGCCCACCCCAGGGGGGGAGCGTTGAGCAGTTCTTC
cdr3_aa: CASSPPQGGSVEQFF

clone_size: few
d_call: .
v_call: TRBV4-1
j_call: TRBJ2-3
cdr3_nt: TGCGCCAGCAGCCAAGTCATGGGGGGGGCAAGCACAGATACGCAGTATTTT
cdr3_aa: CASSQVMGGASTDTQYF

clone_size: few
d_call: .
v_call: TRBV5-1
j_call: TRBJ1-2
cdr3_nt: TGCGCCAGCAGCGCGGACAGAGCTAACTATGGCTACACCTTC
cdr3_aa: CASSADRANYGYTF

clone_size: .
d_call: .
v_call: TRBV12-3/TRBV12-4
j_call: TRBJ2-2
cdr3_nt: TGTGCCAGCAGTTTCGTGGGGATGGACACCGGGGAGCTGTTTTTT
cdr3_aa: CASSFVGMDTGELFF

clone_size: few
d_call: TRBD2
v_call: TRBV12-3/TRBV12-4
j_call: TRBJ2-2
cdr3_nt: TGTGCCAGCAGTTTCGGACTAGCGGGGGGTACGAACACCGGGGAGCTGTTTTTT
cdr3_aa: CASSFGLAGGTNTGELFF

clone_size: many
d_call: TRBD1
v_call: TRBV4-1
j_call: TRBJ2-1
cdr3_nt: TGCGCCAGCAGCCCCAACAACAGGGGGCGTTCCTACAATGAGCAGTTCTTC
cdr3_aa: CASSPNNRGRSYNEQFF

clone_size: .
d_call: .
v_call: TRBV28
j_call: TRBJ2-2
cdr3_nt: TGTGCCAGCAGTCCCTGGACTGCAGCAGGGTTCACCGGGGAGCTGTTTTTT
cdr3_aa: CASSPWTAAGFTGELFF